The next 8 T cell receptor beta chains were all read from a single sample in a study of response to subunit inactivated influenza vaccine. Each CDR3 protein is one row after TCRdb ran MiXCR on the RT-PCR reads. Among about 830,000 distinct CDR3 sequences listed, around a sixth were seen once. Source: PBMCs from blood, taken about 5 days after vaccination. Source of these receptors: a man aged 50 to 59 who received an inactivated influenza vaccine.

The table lists this clonotype with many counts. The chain employs TRBV29-1 and TRBJ2-7; 8 bases fit TRBD1. The CDR3 extends over 13 amino acids. Germline CDR1 is SQVTM and CDR2 is ANQGSEA. Here the CDR3 reads CSGRQGLSYEQYF. The CDR3 nucleotides are TGCAGTGGTCGACAGGGGTTGTCCTACGAGCAGTACTTC.

Details on this clonotype: With a much larger clone just one base away, this may be a read error. The V call is TRBV24-1, the J call TRBJ2-2; D might be TRBD2 (6 bases). Germline V lookup: CDR1 KGHDR, CDR2 SFDVKD. Trimming shortened V by 1 base and J by 7 bases, and 12 bases separated the two germline ends. The CDR3 totals 15 residues. The CDR3 protein is CATSDFPGVIGELFF. CDR3 bases: TGTGCCACCAGTGATTTCCCGGGAGTTATCGGGGAGCTGTTTTTT.

The chain uses TRBV14 and TRBJ1-4; TRBD1 matches 8 bases. The CDR3 contains 17 residues. Germline CDR1 is SGHDN and CDR2 is FVKESK. Unmatched junction bases numbered 13, after V lost 4 bases and J lost 6 bases. CDR3 DNA: TGTGCCAGCAGCCCCCAACTCGCCACAGGGGGAGATGAAAAACTGTTTTTT. This encodes CASSPQLATGGDEKLFF.

The sample holds a few counts of this clonotype. The chain recombines TRBV5-1 with TRBJ1-6; D is perhaps TRBD1 (6 bases). The CDR3 spans 14 residues. CDR1 SGHRS and CDR2 YFSETQ come from the germline V gene. V was cut by 1 base and J by 9 bases, with 11 bases left in between. The CDR3 region is CASSLWGAASPLHF. The CDR3 region has the DNA TGCGCCAGCAGCTTGTGGGGGGCGGCTTCACCCCTCCACTTT.

This clonotype was found many times. V and J are TRBV5-8 and TRBJ1-2; D call uncertain. The CDR3 length is 14 residues. Trimming took 0 bases from V and 6 from J, leaving 12 bases between them. Germline V gene lookup returns CDR1 SGHTS and CDR2 YDEGEE. CDR3 loop: CASSLGPTLDGYTF. In nucleotides, the CDR3 is TGTGCCAGCAGCTTGGGTCCAACCCTAGATGGCTACACCTTC. Combining the CDR3 with reference TRBV5-8 and TRBJ1-2 gives the whole variable domain EAGVTQSPTHLIKTRGQQATLRCSPISGHTSVYWYQQALGLGLQFLLWYDEGEERNRGNFPPRFSGRQFPNYSSELNVNALELEDSALYLCASSLGPTLDGYTFGSGTRLTVV.

This clonotype was recorded a few times. This chain joins TRBV4-3 and TRBJ1-2; D is ambiguous. Germline assignment: CDR1 LGHNA and CDR2 YSLEER. Trimming cost V 0 bases and J 4 bases, with 9 bases left between them. The CDR3 consists of 14 residues. The CDR3 sequence is CASSQDDGSYGYTF. CDR3 coding DNA: TGCGCCAGCAGCCAAGATGACGGCAGCTATGGCTACACCTTC.

This clonotype was observed at least ten times. The chain is built from TRBV7-9 and TRBJ2-7; D unresolved. V was shortened by 5 bases and J by 2 bases, with 10 bases between the two germline ends. The CDR3 has 13 amino acids. In germline, CDR1 is SEHNR, CDR2 FQNEAQ (reference sequence). As DNA, the CDR3 is TGTGCCAGCAGCCCCCGGGTTACCTACGAGCAGTACTTC. Translating gives CASSPRVTYEQYF.

This clonotype was counted only a few times. This chain joins TRBV27 and TRBJ2-5; D gene uncertain. Germline V gene data show CDR1 as MNHEY and CDR2 as SMNVEV (reference sequence). The CDR3 is 14 residues long. Trimming removed 6 bases at V and 4 bases at J, with 15 bases between. The CDR3 is CASRVHGIAETQYF. The CDR3, as DNA: TGTGCCAGCAGAGTACATGGGATAGCAGAGACCCAGTACTTC.